The rows below give T cell receptor beta chains drawn from one sample of a study of OX40 agonist ivuxolimab in advanced cancers. Libraries were prepared by immunoSEQ multiplex PCR; TCRdb keeps only in-frame clonotypes and omits some of them. The data show just over 90,000 clones, roughly 94% seen once. The sequences come from CD4+ or CD8+ T cells sorted from blood, collected in a trial of the OX40 agonist ivuxolimab. All receptors come from an adult with an advanced solid tumor such as melanoma, head and neck, liver or kidney cancer. Both conserved end residues are part of each CDR3. D genes are given only for firm matches. The size entry is marked missing in some rows and otherwise reads once, few, many or a size class.

D,J,V,size,DNA,CDR3
.,TRBJ1-5,TRBV19,.,TGTGCCAGTACGAGGGCCCAACTTAGCAATCAGCCCCAGCATTTT,CASTRAQLSNQPQHF
.,TRBJ2-7,TRBV2,.,TGTGCCAGCACCCCCGGCGCCTACGAGCAGTACTTC,CASTPGAYEQYF
.,TRBJ1-1,TRBV2,.,TGTGCCAAAGAGACAGGCATTAGGACAAACACTGAAGCTTTCTTT,CAKETGIRTNTEAFF
.,TRBJ2-3,TRBV19,.,TGTGCCAGTGGGTGGGGGAATACGCAGTATTTT,CASGWGNTQYF
.,TRBJ2-3,TRBV19,.,TGTGCCAGTAGTATAGGAGCGCGGGATACGCAGTATTTT,CASSIGARDTQYF
TRBD1,TRBJ2-7,TRBV7-3,few,TGTGCCAGCAGCGAGGGAGCAGGGGGATACGAGCAGTACTTC,CASSEGAGGYEQYF
TRBD2,TRBJ2-3,TRBV6-5,.,TGTGCCAGCAGTATCGGACTAGCGGGGGGATCACAGTATTTT,CASSIGLAGGSQYF
.,TRBJ2-7,TRBV21-1,.,TGTGCCAGCAGCACCGATAACAAGACAGGGGCCTACGAGCAGTACTTC,CASSTDNKTGAYEQYF
TRBD1,TRBJ1-5,TRBV4-1,few,TGCGCCAGCAGCCAAGGCGGGACAGGCGGCCAGCCCCAGCATTTT,CASSQGGTGGQPQHF
.,TRBJ2-6,TRBV25-1,.,TGTGCCAGCAGTGGGTCCGACCAGGGTATCGGGGCCAACGTCCTGACTTTC,CASSGSDQGIGANVLTF
.,TRBJ2-7,TRBV9,.,TGTGCCAGCAGCCAAGAAGACAGACCCAGCTACGAGCAGTACTTC,CASSQEDRPSYEQYF
.,TRBJ1-1,TRBV12-5,.,TGTGCTAGTGGGGGCACTGAAGCTTTCTTT,CASGGTEAFF
.,TRBJ2-1,TRBV19,.,TGTGCCAGTTCTAGCAACAATGAGCAGTTCTTC,CASSSNNEQFF
TRBD2,TRBJ2-1,TRBV4-1,.,TGCGCCAGCAGCCAAATAGCGGGAATCTCCTACAATGAGCAGTTCTTC,CASSQIAGISYNEQFF
.,TRBJ2-3,TRBV10-2,once,TGCGCCAGCAGTACGGCTTTTGGGGGGTTGGGCGATACGCAGTATTTT,CASSTAFGGLGDTQYF
TRBD1,TRBJ2-2,TRBV9,.,TGTGCCAGCAGCGTAGGGACAGGACGGGAGCTGTTTTTT,CASSVGTGRELFF
TRBD2,TRBJ2-7,TRBV7-6,.,TGTGCCAGCAGCTTAGGCCCTCTAGACAGCGGGGGCTACGAGCAGTACTTC,CASSLGPLDSGGYEQYF
.,TRBJ2-5,TRBV2,.,TGTGCCAGCAAGGCGGAGGGAGAGACCCAGTACTTC,CASKAEGETQYF
TRBD2,TRBJ2-1,TRBV27,.,TGTGCCAGCAGTCCCCGAGGGACTAGCGGCCACAATGAGCAGTTCTTC,CASSPRGTSGHNEQFF
.,TRBJ2-2,TRBV4-1,.,TGCGCCAGCAGCCAAATACGACTGAATAACGGGGAGCTGTTTTTT,CASSQIRLNNGELFF
.,TRBJ2-3,TRBV9,.,TGTGCCAGCAGCCCCATCGGGACTGACACAGATACGCAGTATTTT,CASSPIGTDTDTQYF
TRBD1,TRBJ1-4,TRBV30,.,TGTGCCTGGACCTCAGGGGGCCTTAATGAAAAACTGTTTTTT,CAWTSGGLNEKLFF
.,TRBJ2-7,TRBV5-1,once,TGCGCCAGCAGCCCGGGCCTAAGTGTGTACGAGCAGTACTTC,CASSPGLSVYEQYF
.,TRBJ2-7,TRBV5-8,once,TGTGCCAGCAGCTTGGATGAGGGTTGGAGCGAGCAGTACTTC,CASSLDEGWSEQYF
TRBD1,TRBJ1-1,TRBV29-1,.,TGCAGCGTTGGGAACGATGCCGGGACAGCCGAGAACACTGAAGCTTTCTTT,CSVGNDAGTAENTEAFF
TRBD1,TRBJ1-1,TRBV9,.,TGTGCCAGCAGCGGCACTTCCGGGACAGGGGGTACTGAAGCTTTCTTT,CASSGTSGTGGTEAFF
TRBD1,TRBJ1-6,TRBV25-1,.,TGTGCCAGCAGAGGACAGGGCAATTCACCCCTCCACTTT,CASRGQGNSPLHF
TRBD2,TRBJ2-7,TRBV29-1,.,TGCAGCGGACTAGCGGGAGTGAACGAGCAGTACTTC,CSGLAGVNEQYF
.,TRBJ2-5,TRBV7-8,.,TGTGCCAGCAGCTCGGGACTCCGAACGGAGACCCAGTACTTC,CASSSGLRTETQYF
.,TRBJ2-5,TRBV9,.,TGTGCCAGCAGCGTAGTAGGGGACCTGCCGGGTCGCGAGACCCAGTACTTC,CASSVVGDLPGRETQYF
.,TRBJ1-1,TRBV29-1,.,TGCAGCGTTGAGGAGAACACTGAAGCTTTCTTT,CSVEENTEAFF